These 6 T cell receptor beta chains share one sample of origin, sequenced in a study of PD-1 blockade in classical Hodgkin lymphoma. Time point defined: newly diagnosed, previously untreated cHL patient sample. From thawed PBMCs, CD4+ T cells were purified using magnetic negative selection. The protocol was immunoSEQ multiplex PCR, while the TCRdb copy is restricted to in-frame clones and leaves out a portion. The sample has just over 15,000 clones, 85% to 90% seen once. Sequenced input: CD4+ T cells from blood. All receptors come from a human donor with classical Hodgkin lymphoma.

The chain has TRBV5-1 and TRBJ2-2, with D possibly being TRBD2 (5 bases). CDR3 length equals 14 residues. Germline CDR1 reads SGHRS; CDR2 reads YFSETQ. Between the trimmed V and J ends, which lost 4 bases and 1 base, there was a span of 8 bases. CDR3: CASSPSGNTGELFF. CDR3 nucleotides: TGCGCCAGCAGCCCGAGCGGGAACACCGGGGAGCTGTTTTTT. The variable domain in full, with the rest retrieved from reference TRBV5-1 and TRBJ2-2, is KAGVTQTPRYLIKTRGQQVTLSCSPISGHRSVSWYQQTPGQGLQFLFEYFSETQRNKGNFPGRFSGRQFSNSRSEMNVSTLELGDSALYLCASSPSGNTGELFFGEGSRLTVL.

CDR3 region: CASKPTPGQMNTEAFF. The CDR3 DNA follows: TGTGCCAGCAAACCTACTCCGGGTCAAATGAACACTGAAGCTTTCTTT. This chain connects TRBV28 to TRBJ1-1, with D hard to call. Germline V CDR1 and CDR2: MDHEN, SYDVKM. The CDR3 runs to 16 residues. Trimming took off 7 bases at V and 0 bases at J, with 18 bases between the two ends.

The chain uses TRBV28 and TRBJ1-4; no definite D call. CDR3 length: 15 residues. In germline, CDR1 is MDHEN, CDR2 SYDVKM. V lost 2 bases to trimming and J lost 0 bases, with 7 bases between them. CDR3 loop: CASSLQGATNEKLFF. In nucleotides, the CDR3 is TGTGCCAGCAGTTTACAAGGCGCAACTAATGAAAAACTGTTTTTT.

The chain recombines TRBV7-2 with TRBJ2-6, with D hard to call. Trimming cost V 0 bases and J 1 base, with 10 bases left between them. The CDR3 length is 17 residues. The germline CDR1 and CDR2 sequences are SGHTA and FQGNSA. CDR3 in amino acids: CASSLAAGRSGANVLTF. The DNA of the CDR3 is TGTGCCAGCAGCTTAGCCGCAGGAAGATCTGGGGCCAACGTCCTGACTTTC.

This chain links TRBV5-1 with TRBJ2-5; TRBD1 aligns across 11 bases. Germline V CDR1 and CDR2: SGHRS, YFSETQ. This CDR3 contains 15 residues. The V and J ends lost 5 bases and 0 bases, in that order; junction bases with no gene match: 3. The CDR3 sequence is CASRGTGGNQETQYF. The DNA for the CDR3 is TGCGCCAGCAGAGGGACAGGGGGAAACCAAGAGACCCAGTACTTC.

This clone has only a few counts. J is TRBJ1-1 and V is TRBV30; a weak D match, TRBD1 (6 bases). Trimming cost V 3 bases and J 5 bases, with 10 bases left between them. Looked up from germline, CDR1 is GTSNPN and CDR2 is SVGIG (reference sequence). The CDR3 loop spans 12 amino acids. CDR3 in DNA: TGTGCCTGGAGGACGGACAGAACTGAAGCTTTCTTT. Its protein is CAWRTDRTEAFF.